This TCR beta chain emerged from a study of blood T cell repertoires in COVID-19 (dated by TCRdb to 2019 to 2021). For the wider study: Samples from collaborators originated in the United States, Italy and Spain and spanned both the acute and convalescent phases of COVID-19. The repertoires were made available in a free public database intended to serve as a resource for research on the immune response to SARS-CoV-2. HLA class I and class II types, where available, came from metadata supplied by the sample provider rather than from assay-based typing. The dataset comprised deeply sampled blood TCRbeta repertoires from subjects exposed to, actively infected with, or recovered from COVID-19. The samples were drawn from two sources: the first 160 participants of the ongoing ImmuneRACE study, and 1,254 subjects contributed by 6 global collaborators. The material from the prospective study consisted of cDNA or gDNA derived from T cells, B-cell-depleted T cells, or PBMCs. Sample metadata almost always included a de-identified subject ID, COVID-19 status, age in years and sex. The paper's findings and limits, for the study overall: The quantity of clinical and demographic metadata differed by source and by participant and was supplied without curation.

The sample holds one count of this clone. The target of this receptor is not known. Per-base quality was not reported, and no clone a single base away is much larger than it. Enrolling through a virtual design, the prospective study's participants ranged in age from roughly 18 to 95 years and lived across 24 United States geographic areas. In the prospective study, cohorts were assigned on the basis of participant-reported clinical history obtained from a screening survey and a study questionnaire. ImmuneRACE Cohort 3 recovered participants were defined by two consecutive negative NP/OP PCR tests, healthcare professional clearance, or symptom resolution. In the prospective study, mobile phlebotomists collected whole blood, serum and a nasopharyngeal or oropharyngeal swab from each participant. Over an approximately 2-month period, participants in the prospective study had the option of providing additional blood draws and questionnaires. Prospective study blood samples were shipped either frozen or at room temperature before DNA extraction.

Reading the germline V gene (reference sequence) gives CDR1 LNHNV and CDR2 YYDKDF. The CDR3 numbers 17 residues from cysteine through phenylalanine. The read is trimmed to its CDR3 DNA, 51 bases read in frame from base 1. Trimming removed 0 bases from V and 3 bases from J, leaving 15 bases between the germline ends. TCRbeta CDR3 regions were amplified from genomic DNA by means of the immunoSEQ Assay, a bias-controlled multiplex PCR. In the original analysis: The number of nucleated cells in each sample was estimated by amplification of reference gene primers within the assay. To quantify the absolute abundance of each unique TCRbeta CDR3 rearrangement, sequence reads were collapsed and filtered. Productive Simpson clonality was computed per sample as the square root of Simpson's diversity index over productive rearrangements. The clones in this table, taken by TCRdb from immuneACCESS, are in-frame only. Not every clone is retained; where verified, under half of the shortfall comes from an unresolved V gene, and the cause of the rest is unknown. V and J calls and clone size are copied from that table; D and trimming were computed from the DNA. This sample has about 270,000 clones in its table, and 86% of those were observed once. In total, the top ten clones hold approximately 2.5% of the sample.

This TCR was recovered from a woman aged 18 to 35 who had recovered from COVID-19. The rearranged chain carries TRBV15 and TRBJ1-5; no D gene call is confident. Material for sequencing was PBMCs or T cells enriched from blood (not recorded which). The CDR3 protein: CATSRDLGSSNNQPQHF. The DNA is TGTGCCACCAGCAGAGATCTGGGCAGTTCAAACAATCAGCCCCAGCATTTT.